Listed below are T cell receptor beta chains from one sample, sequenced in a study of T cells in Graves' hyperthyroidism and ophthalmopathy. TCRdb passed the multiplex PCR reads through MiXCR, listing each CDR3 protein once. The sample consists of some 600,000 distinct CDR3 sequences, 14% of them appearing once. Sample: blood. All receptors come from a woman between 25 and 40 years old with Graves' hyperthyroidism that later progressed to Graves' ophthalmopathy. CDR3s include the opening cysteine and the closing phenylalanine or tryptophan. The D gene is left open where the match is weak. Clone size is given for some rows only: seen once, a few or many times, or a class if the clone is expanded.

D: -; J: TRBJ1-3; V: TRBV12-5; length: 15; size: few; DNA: TGTGCTAGTGGTTTGGCCGGGGGCACTGGAAACACCATATATTTT; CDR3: CASGLAGGTGNTIYF
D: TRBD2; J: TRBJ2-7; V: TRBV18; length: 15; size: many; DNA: TGTGCCAGCTCACGGGCTAGCGGACTCGACTACGAGCAGTACTTC; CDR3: CASSRASGLDYEQYF
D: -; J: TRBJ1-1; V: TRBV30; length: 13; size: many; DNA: TGTGCCTGGAGTGTTTCAGGGTACACTGAAGCTTTCTTT; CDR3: CAWSVSGYTEAFF
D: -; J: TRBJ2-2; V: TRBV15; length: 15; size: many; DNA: TGTGCCACCAGCAATGAGGTGGGGATCACCGGGGAGCTGTTTTTT; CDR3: CATSNEVGITGELFF
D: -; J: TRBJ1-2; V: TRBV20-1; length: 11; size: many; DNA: TGCAGTGCCGGGACTAACTATGGCTACACCTTC; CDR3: CSAGTNYGYTF
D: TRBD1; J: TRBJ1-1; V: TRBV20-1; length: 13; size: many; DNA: TGCAGTGCAACGGGACAGGTGAACACTGAAGCTTTCTTT; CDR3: CSATGQVNTEAFF
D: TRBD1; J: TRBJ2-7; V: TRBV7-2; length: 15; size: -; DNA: TGTGCCAGCAGCTCTGACAGGGCGGTAACCTACGAGCAGTACTTC; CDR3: CASSSDRAVTYEQYF
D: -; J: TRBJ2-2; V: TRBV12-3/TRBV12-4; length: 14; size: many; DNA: TGTGCCAGCAGACACGACAGTACAACTGGGGAGCTGTTTTTT; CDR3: CASRHDSTTGELFF
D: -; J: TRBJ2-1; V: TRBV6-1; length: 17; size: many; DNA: TGTGCCAGCAGTGAATTGAGGCTGCAAAACTCCTACAATGAGCAGTTCTTC; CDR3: CASSELRLQNSYNEQFF
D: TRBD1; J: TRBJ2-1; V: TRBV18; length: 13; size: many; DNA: TGTGCCAGCTCAATCGGACAGGATGATGAGCAGTTCTTC; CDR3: CASSIGQDDEQFF
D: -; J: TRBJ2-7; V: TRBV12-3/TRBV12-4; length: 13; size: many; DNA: TGTGCCAGCAGTTTTCCCCCCCAGTACGAGCAGTACTTC; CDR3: CASSFPPQYEQYF
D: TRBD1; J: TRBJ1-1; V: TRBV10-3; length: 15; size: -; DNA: TGTGCCATCAGTGCGATACAGGGGGCGAGCACTGAAGCTTTCTTT; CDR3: CAISAIQGASTEAFF
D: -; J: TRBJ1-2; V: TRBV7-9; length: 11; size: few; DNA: TGTGCCAGCAGACGGGACCTGGGCTACACCTTC; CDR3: CASRRDLGYTF
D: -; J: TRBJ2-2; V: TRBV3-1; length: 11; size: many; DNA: TGTGCCAGCAGCCAAGCCGGGGAGCTGTTTTTT; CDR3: CASSQAGELFF
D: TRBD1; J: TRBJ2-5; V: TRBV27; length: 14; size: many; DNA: TGTGCCAGCAGTTGGGGGACAGGGCAAGAGACCCAGTACTTC; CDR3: CASSWGTGQETQYF
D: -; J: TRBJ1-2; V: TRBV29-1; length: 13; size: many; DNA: TGCAGCGTTCAAGGCGGTTGGGGCTATGGCTACACCTTC; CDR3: CSVQGGWGYGYTF
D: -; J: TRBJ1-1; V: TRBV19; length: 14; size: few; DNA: TGTGCCCCCAATTGGGGGGGCCGGAACACTGAAGCTTTCTTT; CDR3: CAPNWGGRNTEAFF
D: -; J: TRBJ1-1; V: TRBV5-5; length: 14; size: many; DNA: TGTGCCAGCAGCTCGTTGGACCCCCCATTTGAAGCTTTCTTT; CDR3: CASSSLDPPFEAFF
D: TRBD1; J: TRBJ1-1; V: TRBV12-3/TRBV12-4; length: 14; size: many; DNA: TGTGCCAGCAGCCTATACAGGGGAGGCACTGAAGCTTTCTTT; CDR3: CASSLYRGGTEAFF
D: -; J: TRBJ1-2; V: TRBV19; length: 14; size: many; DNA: TGTGCCAGTAGTATACGTGGGGGGGCAGGCGGCTACACCTTC; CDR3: CASSIRGGAGGYTF
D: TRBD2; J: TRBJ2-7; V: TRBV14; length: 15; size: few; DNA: TGTGCCAGCAGCCAAAATATGGGACTAACCTACGAGCAGTACTTC; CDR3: CASSQNMGLTYEQYF
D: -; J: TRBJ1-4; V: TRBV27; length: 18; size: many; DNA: TGTGCCAGCAGTTTAACGATGCAGGGGCTTGCAACTAATGAAAAACTGTTTTTT; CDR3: CASSLTMQGLATNEKLFF
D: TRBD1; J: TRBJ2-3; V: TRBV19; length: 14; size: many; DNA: TGTGCCACCGATGACAGGGGCCACACAGATACGCAGTATTTT; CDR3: CATDDRGHTDTQYF
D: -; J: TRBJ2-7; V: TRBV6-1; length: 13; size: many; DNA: TGTGCCAGCAGTTCGGTAGATTCGAACGAGCAGTACTTC; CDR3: CASSSVDSNEQYF
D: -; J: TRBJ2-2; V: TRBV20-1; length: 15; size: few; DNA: TGCAGTGCTAGAGTCCGTGGGGGGAACACCGGGGAGCTGTTTTTT; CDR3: CSARVRGGNTGELFF
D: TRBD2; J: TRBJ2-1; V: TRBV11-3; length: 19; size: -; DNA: TGTGCCAGCAGCCCCTGGGGGACTAGCGGGAGGGCCTCCTACAATGAGCAGTTCTTC; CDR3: CASSPWGTSGRASYNEQFF
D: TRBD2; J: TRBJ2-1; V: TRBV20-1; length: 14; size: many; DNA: TGCAGTGCTTCAGGACTAGCGGGAGCTGATGAGCAGTTCTTC; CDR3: CSASGLAGADEQFF
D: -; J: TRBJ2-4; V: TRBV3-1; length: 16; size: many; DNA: TGTGCCAGCAGCCCGGTTGTTTCGGAGCTCAAAAACATTCAGTACTTC; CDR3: CASSPVVSELKNIQYF
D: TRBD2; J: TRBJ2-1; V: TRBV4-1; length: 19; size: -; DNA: TGCGCCAGCAGCCAAGACGAGGGACTAGCGGGAGGGCCGGGGAATGAGCAGTTCTTC; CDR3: CASSQDEGLAGGPGNEQFF
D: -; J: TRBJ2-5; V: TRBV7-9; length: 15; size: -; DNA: TGTGCCAGCAGCCCCCGGGGCAGGGGGGGACAGACCCAGTACTTC; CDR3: CASSPRGRGGQTQYF
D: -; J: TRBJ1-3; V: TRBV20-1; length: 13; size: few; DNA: TGCAGTGCTAACGGGGACTCTGGAAACACCATATATTTT; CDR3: CSANGDSGNTIYF
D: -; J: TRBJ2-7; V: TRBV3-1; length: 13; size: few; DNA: TGTGCCAGCAGCCCCCCGGGACGCCTTGGGCAGTACTTC; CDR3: CASSPPGRLGQYF
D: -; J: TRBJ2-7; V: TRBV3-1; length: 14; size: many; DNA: TGTGCCAGCAGCAAACTAGGATCGGGCTACGAGCAGTACTTC; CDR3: CASSKLGSGYEQYF
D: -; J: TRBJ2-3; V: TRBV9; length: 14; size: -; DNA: TGTGCCAGCAGCGTAGGTTTAGCAGCAGATACGCAGTATTTT; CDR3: CASSVGLAADTQYF
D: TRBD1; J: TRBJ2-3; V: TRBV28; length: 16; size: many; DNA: TGTGCCAGCAGTTTACGACAGGGGGCCGGCACAGATACGCAGTATTTT; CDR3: CASSLRQGAGTDTQYF
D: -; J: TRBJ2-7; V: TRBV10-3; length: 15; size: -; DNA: TGTGCCATCAGTGAGAATGGGGGAGCTTCCTACGAGCAGTACTTC; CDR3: CAISENGGASYEQYF
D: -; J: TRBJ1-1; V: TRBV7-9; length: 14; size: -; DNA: TGTGCCAGCAGCCCACGCGGGACTAACACTGAAGCTTTCTTT; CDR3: CASSPRGTNTEAFF
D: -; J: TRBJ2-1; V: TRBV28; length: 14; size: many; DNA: TGTGCCAGCAGCTCAGGAGTCTTCAACAATGAGCAGTTCTTC; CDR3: CASSSGVFNNEQFF
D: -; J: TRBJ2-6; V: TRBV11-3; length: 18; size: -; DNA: TGTGCCAGCAGCTCAGAGGGGCGGCTGAGCTCTGGGGCCAACGTCCTGACTTTC; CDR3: CASSSEGRLSSGANVLTF
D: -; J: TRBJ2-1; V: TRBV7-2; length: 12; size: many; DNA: TGTGCCAGCAGCAACAGTAACAATGAGCAGTTCTTC; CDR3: CASSNSNNEQFF
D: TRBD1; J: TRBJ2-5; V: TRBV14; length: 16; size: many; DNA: TGTGCCAGCAGCCAAGGGGTCCCAGGGGGCGAAGAGACCCAGTACTTC; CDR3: CASSQGVPGGEETQYF
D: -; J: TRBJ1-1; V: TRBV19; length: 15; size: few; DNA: TGTGCCAGTAGTATAGGGGCAGGGTTGACTCTTACGGCTTTCTTT; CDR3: CASSIGAGLTLTAFF
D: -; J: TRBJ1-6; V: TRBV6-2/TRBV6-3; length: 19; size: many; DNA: TGTGCCAGCAGTTACCGCCGGGACGCCGTAAGCTCCTATAATTCACCCCTCCACTTT; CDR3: CASSYRRDAVSSYNSPLHF
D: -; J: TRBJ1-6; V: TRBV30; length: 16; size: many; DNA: TGTGCCTGGAGTCTGGCAGGGTCAACCTATAATTCACCCCTCCACTTT; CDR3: CAWSLAGSTYNSPLHF
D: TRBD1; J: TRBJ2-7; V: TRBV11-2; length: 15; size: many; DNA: TGTGCCAGCAGCTTAAGGGACAGGGGGACCTACGAGCAGTACTTC; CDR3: CASSLRDRGTYEQYF
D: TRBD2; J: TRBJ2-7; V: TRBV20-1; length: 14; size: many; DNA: TGCAGTGCTAGAGCGACTAGCGGGAGTTACGAGCAGTACTTC; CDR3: CSARATSGSYEQYF
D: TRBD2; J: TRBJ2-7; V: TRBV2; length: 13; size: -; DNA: TGTGCCAGCGGCGGGACTAGCGCCGTCGAGCAGTACTTC; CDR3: CASGGTSAVEQYF
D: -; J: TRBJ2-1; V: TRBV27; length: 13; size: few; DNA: TGTGCCAGCAGATCAGGGAGCGCCAATGAGCAGTTCTTC; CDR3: CASRSGSANEQFF
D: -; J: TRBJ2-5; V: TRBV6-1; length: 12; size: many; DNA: TGTGCCAGTGCTGAGGTTTCAGAGACCCAGTACTTC; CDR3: CASAEVSETQYF